These 31 T cell receptor beta chains came from one sample sequenced in a study of T cells in localized non-small cell lung cancer. Using immunoSEQ multiplex PCR, the repertoire was profiled, and TCRdb retains in-frame clones only, with some absent. The top ten clones hold roughly 4.3% of a sample with around 25,000 clones, 82% of them seen once. The specimen comprised peripheral blood, sampled before any cancer treatment. The receptors originated from a woman aged 35-75 years with stage I lung adenocarcinoma.

The rearrangement uses TRBV6-5 and TRBJ1-2; D is undetermined. This CDR3 is built from 12 residues. Trimming shortened V by 6 bases and J by 1 base, and 6 bases separated the two germline ends. Germline V CDR1 and CDR2: MNHEY, SVGAGI. CDR3 amino acids: CASSNLNYGYTF. DNA for the CDR3: TGTGCCAGCAGCAACCTTAACTATGGCTACACCTTC.

The sample holds a few counts of this clone. The rearrangement links TRBV2 to TRBJ2-7, with 8 nucleotides matching TRBD1. Looked up from germline, CDR1 is SNHLY and CDR2 is FYNNEI. J was trimmed by 7 bases and V by 6 bases; bases with no gene match: 8. CDR3 length equals 13 residues. CDR3 sequence: CASSRQGQIEQYF. The CDR3 DNA is TGTGCCAGCAGCCGACAGGGGCAGATAGAGCAGTACTTC.

This chain uses TRBV7-2 with TRBJ2-5, with TRBD1 as a possible D gene (6 bases). Germline values: CDR1 SGHTA, CDR2 FQGNSA. V was trimmed by 3 bases and J by 4 bases, leaving 12 bases between them. CDR3 length equals 14 residues. The CDR3 DNA reads as TGTGCCAGCAGCTTCACCAGGGGTACAGAGACCCAGTACTTC. It is translated as CASSFTRGTETQYF.

V gene TRBV9 combines with J gene TRBJ2-5; D gene unclear. V lost 3 bases and J lost 2, with 8 bases in between. CDR3 length equals 13 residues. Per germline, CDR1 SGDLS and CDR2 YYNGEE. DNA for the CDR3: TGTGCCAGCAGCGGACTGGCTCAAGAGACCCAGTACTTC. Protein product: CASSGLAQETQYF. Full variable domain (remainder filled in from reference TRBV9 and TRBJ2-5): DSGVTQTPKHLITATGQRVTLRCSPRSGDLSVYWYQQSLDQGLQFLIQYYNGEERAKGNILERFSAQQFPDLHSELNLSSLELGDSALYFCASSGLAQETQYFGPGTRLLVL.

The chain couples TRBV27 to TRBJ1-1, with D perhaps matching TRBD1 (5 bases). The CDR3 length is 17 residues. Trimming shortened V by 6 bases and J by 1 base, and 21 bases separated the two germline ends. Germline CDR1 is MNHEY and CDR2 is SMNVEV (reference sequence). The CDR3 sequence: CASRPLFSGAKNTEAFF. The DNA for the CDR3 is TGTGCCAGCAGACCCCTTTTCAGTGGGGCTAAGAACACTGAAGCTTTCTTT.

The chain employs TRBV10-3 and TRBJ2-5; D may be TRBD2 (5 bases). V dropped 2 bases and J dropped 0 bases, with 7 bases sitting between them. The germline V gene has CDR1 ENHRY and CDR2 SYGVKD. The CDR3 length is 14 residues. CDR3 amino acids: CAISEGLYQETQYF. CDR3 DNA sequence: TGTGCCATCAGTGAGGGACTGTACCAAGAGACCCAGTACTTC.

The sample holds a few counts of this clone. V is TRBV18 and J is TRBJ1-5; D is perhaps TRBD1 (5 bases). Trimming left V 3 bases short and J 4 bases short, with 7 bases between. The CDR3 runs to 13 residues. Germline V lookup: CDR1 KGHSH, CDR2 LQKENI. The CDR3 here is CASSPDRNQPQHF. DNA of the CDR3: TGTGCCAGCTCACCTGACAGAAATCAGCCCCAGCATTTT.

The rearrangement links TRBV27 to TRBJ2-2, with a tentative D call TRBD1 (6 bases). Trimming cost V 5 bases and J 5 bases, with 15 bases left between them. Germline V lookup: CDR1 MNHEY, CDR2 SMNVEV (reference sequence). This CDR3 has 15 amino acids. The CDR3 loop is CASSVTGGWTGELFF. CDR3 in DNA: TGTGCCAGCAGTGTGACAGGCGGGTGGACCGGGGAGCTGTTTTTT.

In regard to this clone: One junction end does not reproduce the germline sequence, and a read error may be involved. The chain has TRBV7-9 and TRBJ2-3; weak D call: TRBD2 (6 bases). This CDR3 spans 12 amino acids. Looked up from germline, CDR1 is SEHNR and CDR2 is FQNEAQ (reference sequence). CDR3 nucleotide sequence: TGTGCCAGCAGCCCCCGGGACTGGGGGTGGGATTTT. Amino acids: CASSPRDWGWDF.

CDR3 loop: CASSPPEGHGKQYF. CDR3 sequence (DNA): TGTGCCAGCTCACCACCGGAAGGGCACGGGAAGCAGTATTTT. The chain uses TRBV18 and TRBJ2-3; D perhaps matches TRBD2 (5 bases). CDR1 and CDR2 (germline): KGHSH, LQKENI. The CDR3 spans 14 residues. With 0 bases removed from V and 11 bases from J, the gap between germline ends came to 15 bases.

The chain carries TRBV19 and TRBJ1-2, with D possibly matching TRBD1 (6 bases). Germline V gene lookup returns CDR1 LNHDA and CDR2 SQIVND (reference sequence). Deletions cut 8 bases from V and 7 bases from J, with 14 bases between. The CDR3 runs 12 residues. In DNA, the CDR3 is TGTGCCAGTCAAGCAGGGGAATTTGGCTACACCTTC. Protein sequence: CASQAGEFGYTF.

The V and J genes are TRBV2 and TRBJ1-2; 9 bases are a match to TRBD1. CDR1 and CDR2 from the germline V gene are SNHLY and FYNNEI. Trimming at V came to 4 bases and at J to 5 bases, leaving 5 bases not matched to a gene. This CDR3 is built from 14 residues. The CDR3, as DNA: TGTGCCAGCAGTGTGCGGACAGGGGCATATGGCTACACCTTC. This sequence encodes CASSVRTGAYGYTF.

The CDR3 is CASRGDHNYGYTF. Here the CDR3 DNA reads TGTGCCAGCAGGGGGGATCATAACTATGGCTACACCTTC. V usage is TRBV6-5 and J usage is TRBJ1-2; TRBD1 might be the D (5 bases). CDR1 and CDR2 from the germline V gene are MNHEY and SVGAGI. V was pared by 6 bases and J by 1 base, with 9 bases between. The CDR3 spans 13 residues.

The CDR3 coding sequence is TGCAGCGTTTTGGACAGGAGGAGAGGGAACACTGAAGCTTTCTTT. It encodes CSVLDRRRGNTEAFF. The rearrangement uses TRBV29-1 and TRBJ1-1; 7 nucleotides line up with TRBD1. The CDR3 covers 15 residues. The V gene's germline CDR1 is SQVTM and CDR2 ANQGSEA. V gave up 5 bases and J gave up 1 base; unmatched junction bases: 10.

The J gene is TRBJ2-7, the V gene TRBV19; the match to TRBD1 covers 9 bases. Per germline, CDR1 LNHDA and CDR2 SQIVND (reference sequence). V lost 6 bases, J lost 7 bases, and 13 bases stayed unmatched. This CDR3 contains 15 residues. In nucleotides, the CDR3 is TGTGCCAGTAGACCTCAACAGGGGGCTTCGGGGGAGCAGTACTTC. It translates to CASRPQQGASGEQYF.

This clone turned up a few times. The chain is built from TRBV18 and TRBJ1-1; maybe TRBD1 (6 bases). The CDR3 has 15 residues. Germline lookup yields CDR1 KGHSH and CDR2 LQKENI. V lost 4 bases, J lost 0 bases, and 12 bases lay in between. The DNA of the CDR3 is TGTGCCAGCTCACTAGAGACAGGAATGAACACTGAAGCTTTCTTT. Translation gives CASSLETGMNTEAFF.

V gene TRBV19 combines with J gene TRBJ1-3; 7 bases align to TRBD1. Germline assignment: CDR1 LNHDA and CDR2 SQIVND (reference sequence). With V trimmed by 9 bases and J by 4 bases, 6 bases remained unmatched. The CDR3 has 13 amino acids. In nucleotides, the CDR3 is TGTGCCAGACCGGACAGGTGGGGAAACACCATATATTTT. Protein sequence: CARPDRWGNTIYF.

The chain recombines TRBV7-2 with TRBJ1-2, with 10 positions matching TRBD1. From germline, CDR1 is SGHTA and CDR2 FQGNSA. Trimming cost V 4 bases and J 8 bases; bases outside gene matches: 7. The CDR3 loop spans 14 amino acids. CDR3 in amino acids: CASSSGTGDKGYTF. CDR3 DNA sequence: TGTGCCAGCAGCTCAGGGACAGGGGATAAAGGCTACACCTTC.

The DNA for the CDR3 is TGTGCCAGCAGCTTATGGGAGGGCAGGAAAAACCACGAGCAGTACTTC. This gives the protein CASSLWEGRKNHEQYF. The chain combines TRBV11-3 with TRBJ2-7, with 7 positions matching TRBD2. The CDR3 is 16 residues long. Germline loops: CDR1 SGHNT, CDR2 YENEEA. V was clipped by 2 bases and J by 5 bases; unmatched bases: 12.

The CDR3 region is CAWSGIGIQPQHF. The CDR3 DNA reads as TGTGCCTGGAGTGGTATTGGGATCCAGCCCCAGCATTTT. V is TRBV30 and J is TRBJ1-5; D remains ambiguous. Germline-derived CDR1 and CDR2 are GTSNPN and SVGIG (reference sequence). The CDR3 extends over 13 amino acids. V lost 1 base and J lost 7, with 11 bases in between.

This clone was seen a single time. The rearrangement joins TRBV6-6 to TRBJ1-2, with 9 positions matching TRBD1. Looked up from germline, CDR1 is MNHNY and CDR2 is SVGAGI (reference sequence). V lost 10 bases, J lost 7 bases, and 10 bases stayed unmatched. The CDR3 has 13 residues. CDR3 sequence (DNA): TGTGCCATTGCGACCGGGACAGGGTTTGGCTACACCTTC. As protein: CAIATGTGFGYTF.

The V gene is TRBV19, the J gene TRBJ2-3; TRBD1 might be the D (6 bases). V lost 5 bases to trimming and J lost 2 bases, with 14 bases between them. This CDR3 spans 15 amino acids. CDR1 and CDR2 (germline): LNHDA, SQIVND (reference sequence). The CDR3 protein is CASSPQTGITDTQYF. CDR3 bases: TGTGCCAGTAGTCCTCAGACAGGCATCACAGATACGCAGTATTTT.

The gene calls are TRBV18 and TRBJ1-1; TRBD1 is a possible D gene (5 bases). This CDR3 comprises 14 residues. The germline V and J ends were trimmed by 3 bases and 4 bases, with 12 bases remaining between them. Germline V gene sequence: CDR1 KGHSH, CDR2 LQKENI. CDR3 sequence (DNA): TGTGCCAGCTCACCCGGGGCTCGAGGCACTGAAGCTTTCTTT. This gives the protein CASSPGARGTEAFF.

This chain uses TRBV4-3 with TRBJ2-1, with 9 bases identical to TRBD1. Germline-derived CDR1 and CDR2 are LGHNA and YSLEER. Losses at the gene ends were 4 bases for V and 4 bases for J; bases not matched to a gene: 5. The CDR3 length is 15 residues. The CDR3 nucleotides read TGCGCCAGCAGCCGGGGACAGGGTAAATACAATGAGCAGTTCTTC. Its translation: CASSRGQGKYNEQFF.

CDR3 DNA sequence: TGTGCCAGCAGCCCGGGCAGGGGGCGGTCACCCCTCCACTTT. This sequence encodes CASSPGRGRSPLHF. The J gene is TRBJ1-6, the V gene TRBV5-6; 8 nucleotides align to TRBD1. The CDR3 is 14 residues long. V lost 4 bases to trimming and J lost 10 bases; unmatched junction nucleotides: 7. The germline V gene encodes CDR1 SGHDT and CDR2 YYEEEE.

CDR3: CASGSQGTEQYF. Written as DNA, the CDR3 is TGTGCTAGTGGTTCCCAGGGAACCGAGCAGTACTTC. This sequence joins TRBV12-5 and TRBJ2-7; a possible D gene is TRBD1 (5 bases). The length of the CDR3 is 12 residues. Germline V gene sequence: CDR1 LGHNT, CDR2 FRNRAP. V was pared by 4 bases and J by 6 bases, with 10 bases between.

V and J are TRBV5-8 and TRBJ1-2; D is uncertain. With 1 base removed from V and 3 bases from J, the gap between germline ends came to 10 bases. Germline CDR1 and CDR2: SGHTS and YDEGEE. CDR3 size: 14 residues. This chain's CDR3 is CASSLPGVDYGYTF. The DNA for the CDR3 is TGTGCCAGCAGCTTGCCAGGAGTCGACTATGGCTACACCTTC.

This chain connects TRBV7-8 to TRBJ1-1; D is uncertain. Germline values: CDR1 SGHVS, CDR2 FQNEAQ. This CDR3 contains 13 residues. V was cut by 1 base and J by 6 bases, with 9 bases left in between. Written as DNA, the CDR3 is TGTGCCAGCAGCTTAGGATTTCGCGCTGAAGCTTTCTTT. Protein sequence: CASSLGFRAEAFF.

The chain employs TRBV7-9 and TRBJ1-1; weak D call: TRBD1 (6 bases). The V gene's germline CDR1 is SEHNR and CDR2 FQNEAQ (reference sequence). V was trimmed by 7 bases and J by 3 bases, leaving 21 bases between them. The CDR3 extends over 16 amino acids. The CDR3 nucleotides are TGTGCCAGCACCGCTTTTGGTATGGCAGGGGACACTGAAGCTTTCTTT. It is translated as CASTAFGMAGDTEAFF.

This clone was recorded once. The chain joins TRBV2 to TRBJ1-2; TRBD1 matches at 9 bases. CDR1 and CDR2 (germline): SNHLY, FYNNEI. J was trimmed by 4 bases and V by 10 bases; bases with no gene match: 10. This CDR3 comprises 14 residues. CDR3 sequence (DNA): TGTGCCAATGGGACTACAGGGGGCGCCTATGGCTACACCTTC. It specifies CANGTTGGAYGYTF.

The chain combines TRBV6-6 with TRBJ1-4; D unclear. The germline V gene has CDR1 MNHNY and CDR2 SVGAGI (reference sequence). CDR3 length: 16 amino acids. Trimming removed 7 bases at V and 0 bases at J, with 15 bases between. CDR3 sequence reads: CASTSGDIATNEKLFF. CDR3 in DNA: TGTGCCAGCACCAGTGGAGATATTGCAACTAATGAAAAACTGTTTTTT.